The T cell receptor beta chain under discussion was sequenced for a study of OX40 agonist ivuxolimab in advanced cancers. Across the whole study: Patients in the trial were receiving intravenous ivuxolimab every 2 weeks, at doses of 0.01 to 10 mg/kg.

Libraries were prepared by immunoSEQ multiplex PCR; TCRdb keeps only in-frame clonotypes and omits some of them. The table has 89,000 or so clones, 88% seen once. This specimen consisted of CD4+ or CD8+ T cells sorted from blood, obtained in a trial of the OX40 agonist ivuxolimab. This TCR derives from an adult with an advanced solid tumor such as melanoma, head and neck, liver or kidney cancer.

The CDR3 loop reads CASSFTQQETQYF. Here the CDR3 DNA reads TGCGCCAGCAGCTTCACACAGCAAGAGACCCAGTACTTC. The rearrangement uses TRBV5-1 and TRBJ2-5; D gene unclear. Per germline, CDR1 SGHRS and CDR2 YFSETQ. The V gene lost 2 bases and the J gene lost 2 bases, with 7 bases spanning the gap. This CDR3 contains 13 residues.